This T cell receptor beta chain came from a study of CD8+ T cells in alopecia areata (dated by TCRdb to the late 2010s). About the study as a whole: The treated patients took part in an open-label pilot trial in which moderate-to-severe alopecia areata was treated with oral tofacitinib at 5 to 10 mg twice daily. Tofacitinib was given for 6 to 18 months, followed by 6 months of follow-up off drug to assess delayed response and recurrence. In treated patients, disease severity was measured using the SALT score, which gives the percentage of scalp surface area affected. In both human patients and the C3H/HeJ mouse model, the study applied high-throughput TCRbeta sequencing to look at T cell clonal expansion in alopecia areata. Human TCRbeta sequencing covered scalp tissue and sorted CD4+ and CD8+ peripheral blood T cells from patchy and totalis/universalis alopecia areata patients and healthy controls. Biopsies were taken from tofacitinib-treated patients at baseline and at 4 and 24 weeks of treatment, and a later scalp biopsy was taken in several of the tofacitinib-treated patients. Scalp clonality was compared among normal scalp (n=4), patchy alopecia areata scalp (n=8), and alopecia totalis/universalis scalp (n=8). The RNA source kit depended on sample type: the PAXgene miRNA kit for fixed scalp, the miRNeasy kit for PBMCs, and the RNeasy kit for mouse skin. TCRbeta CDR3 regions were amplified by immunoSEQ multiplex PCR with 35 Vbeta forward and 13 Jbeta reverse primers.

The full study reports these points: Tofacitinib significantly decreased scalp clonality and the number of expanded CD8+ clones among the top 100 scalp clones. During tofacitinib treatment, many expanded lesional clones stuck around in both scalp and blood, and this persistence may partly explain why relapse happens after treatment is stopped. TCR sequences shared between patients were less clear than in mice, possibly partly because of HLA diversity in the patient population. Compared with normal scalp, lesional scalp, particularly in alopecia totalis/universalis, had higher clonality and more expanded CD8+ clones, which suggests antigenic drive. Because the treated cohort was small and had just a single nonresponder, larger studies are needed to establish links between baseline CD8+ expansion and response. Resident alphabeta T cells in normal human skin are also sequenced, complicating scalp TCR repertoire analysis, unlike mouse skin dominated by gammadelta T cells.

The time point label corresponds to: 20 to 30 weeks on oral tofacitinib. Explained via the paper, the treatment or condition label denotes: oral pan-JAK inhibitor, 5-10 mg twice daily. From alopecia areata patients, peripheral blood was collected along with lesional scalp punch biopsies. After PBMCs were isolated by density centrifugation and stained for CD3, CD4 and CD8, a FACSAria was used to sort CD4+ and CD8+ T cells. This clone was recorded a few times. The clone's antigen remains unknown. Base qualities were left out, and no much larger clone turns up one base away. The method was the immunoSEQ multiplex PCR assay. RNA was extracted from all samples and reverse transcribed into cDNA as template for TCR sequencing. First-strand cDNA was synthesized with SuperScript III using a 2:1 mix of oligo-dT and random hexamers. A synthetic immune receptor repertoire was used to measure amplification bias, and any remaining bias was corrected computationally. On the authors' methods: After raw reads were preprocessed to remove errors, the CDR3 was defined following IMGT conventions as running from the conserved cysteine to phenylalanine. To get clonality, Shannon entropy was normalized by log2 of the number of productive unique TCRs and the result was subtracted from 1. Whether scalp clones were CD4 or CD8 was inferred by matching scalp TCRbeta sequences against CD4 and CD8 repertoires sorted from blood. Here the immuneACCESS table is served through TCRdb, limited to in-frame sequences with V and J called. Missing clones are a known gap in these copies; in checked studies unresolved V genes cover under half, and the rest lacks a known reason. The V and J calls and clone size were taken over from that table, and D and trimming were inferred from the DNA. This sample gives 150,000 to 200,000 clones in total; 60% of them show up just once. The ten largest make up approximately 0.97% of the sample.

The sequence came from a human donor with alopecia areata. Here the sequenced sample was CD4+ T cells sorted from blood, taken at week 24, from a patient treated with tofacitinib.

The CDR3 region has the sequence CASSERDEQYF. The DNA sequence is as follows: TGCGCCAGCAGTGAGAGGGACGAGCAGTACTTC. The rearrangement joined TRBV10-2 to TRBJ2-7, with the D segment identity uncertain. Sequences WSHSY (CDR1) and SAAADI (CDR2) are obtained from the germline V gene. A distance of 4 bases separates the germline ends of V and J, which lose 2 bases and 5 bases respectively. The CDR3 runs 11 residues from the cysteine to the phenylalanine. The entry retains the CDR3 DNA only, 33 bases that are in frame from base 1.